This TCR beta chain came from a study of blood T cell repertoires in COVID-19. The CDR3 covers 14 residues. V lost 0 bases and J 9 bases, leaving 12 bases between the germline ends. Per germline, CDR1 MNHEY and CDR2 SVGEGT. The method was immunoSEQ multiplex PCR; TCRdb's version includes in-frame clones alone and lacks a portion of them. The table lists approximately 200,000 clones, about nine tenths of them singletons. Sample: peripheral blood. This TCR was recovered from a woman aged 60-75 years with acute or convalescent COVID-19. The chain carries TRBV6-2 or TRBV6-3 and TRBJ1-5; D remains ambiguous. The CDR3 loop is CASSYSGFSAPQHF. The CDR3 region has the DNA TGTGCCAGCAGTTACTCAGGGTTTAGCGCGCCCCAGCATTTT.